This T cell receptor (beta chain) is from a study of blood T cell repertoires in COVID-19. Study-level information: The study drew acute and convalescent COVID-19 samples from the United States, Italy and Spain. Sources were T cells, B-cell-depleted T cells, or PBMCs; the material itself was cDNA or gDNA.

CDR1 and CDR2 from the germline V gene are SGHTA and FQGNSA. The CDR3 has 14 residues. V shed 1 base and J 3 bases; nucleotides not matched to a gene: 2. Produced via immunoSEQ multiplex PCR; TCRdb's table is partial and in-frame only. The sample includes about 220,000 clones, approximately 78% of them seen just once. Enrolled during active infection, Seattle patients were then followed longitudinally. The TCR was taken from a woman older than 75 with COVID-19, enrolled during active disease. Sequencing used peripheral blood. The rearrangement uses TRBV7-2 and TRBJ1-2; 7 nucleotides line up with TRBD1. CDR3 sequence reads: CASSLDGTDYGYTF. The CDR3 nucleotides read TGTGCCAGCAGCTTAGACGGGACAGACTATGGCTACACCTTC.